One and the same sample provided the 32 T cell receptor beta chains below, sequenced in a study of T cell responses to AZD1222 COVID-19 vaccine. Here immunoSEQ multiplex PCR was the method, and the copy in TCRdb shows in-frame clones only, minus some. The data hold about 120,000 clones, with roughly 86% observed a single time. This specimen consisted of peripheral blood, obtained 28 days after the second AZD1222 dose. The receptor set was obtained from an adult who received the AZD1222 COVID-19 vaccine.

This sequence joins TRBV19 and TRBJ2-5; TRBD1 or TRBD2 may be the D gene (6 bases each). Trimming removed 5 bases at V and 5 bases at J, with 12 bases between. There are 13 residues in the CDR3. CDR1 and CDR2 (germline): LNHDA, SQIVND (reference sequence). The DNA for the CDR3 is TGTGCCAGTAGTCCGGGGGCTCGGGAGACCCAGTACTTC. Translated, it gives CASSPGARETQYF.

The table lists this clone with a count of one. This chain connects TRBV7-2 to TRBJ2-7, with TRBD1 identical over 8 bases. CDR1 SGHTA and CDR2 FQGNSA come from the germline V gene. This CDR3 has 16 amino acids. The V gene end was trimmed by 0 bases and the J gene end by 0 bases; junction bases not matched to a gene: 4. CDR3 nucleotide sequence: TGTGCCAGCAGCTTAGCCGGGGACAGGACCTCCTACGAGCAGTACTTC. Its protein is CASSLAGDRTSYEQYF.

The V call is TRBV7-9, the J call TRBJ1-6; D uncertain. The CDR3 length is 12 residues. V was pared by 4 bases and J by 7 bases, with 5 bases between. Germline lookup yields CDR1 SEHNR and CDR2 FQNEAQ (reference sequence). Here the CDR3 DNA reads TGTGCCAGCAGCTCCGGGAATTCACCCCTCCACTTT. As protein: CASSSGNSPLHF.

The chain uses TRBV18 and TRBJ2-2; maybe TRBD2 (6 bases). Germline values: CDR1 KGHSH, CDR2 LQKENI. Trimming removed 3 bases at V and 5 bases at J, with 13 bases between. This CDR3 spans 15 amino acids. For the CDR3, the DNA is TGTGCCAGCTCACCTTACTGGGGAGGAACCGGGGAGCTGTTTTTT. It translates to CASSPYWGGTGELFF.

The chain links TRBV11-1 to TRBJ2-3; TRBD1 matches 7 bases. V gave up 6 bases and J gave up 0 bases; unmatched junction bases: 0. This CDR3 spans 13 amino acids. CDR1 and CDR2 from the germline V gene are SGHAT and FQDESV (reference sequence). The chain's CDR3 is CASRQGSTDTQYF. Written as DNA, the CDR3 is TGTGCCAGCAGACAGGGGAGCACAGATACGCAGTATTTT.

This clone was counted a few times. The genes are TRBV7-9 and TRBJ2-7; 8 nucleotides line up with TRBD1. From germline, CDR1 is SEHNR and CDR2 FQNEAQ (reference sequence). This CDR3 spans 12 amino acids. V lost 4 bases, J lost 7 bases, and 3 bases stayed unmatched. CDR3 coding DNA: TGTGCCAGCAGCTCGGACAGGGAAGAGCAGTACTTC. Protein sequence: CASSSDREEQYF. Filled out from reference TRBV7-9 and TRBJ2-7, the complete variable domain reads DTGVSQNPRHKITKRGQNVTFRCDPISEHNRLYWYRQTLGQGPEFLTYFQNEAQLEKSRLLSDRFSAERPKGSFSTLEIQRTEQGDSAMYLCASSSDREEQYFGPGTRLTVT.

This clone was seen only once. V usage is TRBV18 and J usage is TRBJ2-1; 8 bases agree with TRBD2. Trimming took 2 bases from V and 1 from J; bases not matched to a gene: 1. The germline CDR1 and CDR2 sequences are KGHSH and LQKENI. This CDR3 is built from 15 residues. The CDR3 sequence: CASSPAGGSYNEQFF. CDR3 nucleotide sequence: TGTGCCAGCTCACCAGCGGGGGGATCCTACAATGAGCAGTTCTTC.

The chain carries TRBV29-1 and TRBJ1-1; 7 bases map to TRBD1. Unmatched junction bases numbered 5, after V lost 5 bases and J lost 5 bases. Per germline, CDR1 SQVTM and CDR2 ANQGSEA. This CDR3 region has 12 residues. CDR3 protein: CSVRQGETEAFF. The DNA of the CDR3 is TGCAGCGTTCGGCAGGGGGAAACTGAAGCTTTCTTT.

This rearrangement joins TRBV30 to TRBJ2-1; D call uncertain. This CDR3 comprises 11 residues. V was shortened by 1 base and J by 8 bases, with 6 bases between the two germline ends. The V gene's germline CDR1 is GTSNPN and CDR2 SVGIG (reference sequence). CDR3 sequence reads: CAWSDKDEQFF. The CDR3 bases are TGTGCCTGGAGTGACAAGGATGAGCAGTTCTTC.

The rearrangement links TRBV2 to TRBJ1-5; no reliable D call. Trimming took off 4 bases at V and 9 bases at J, with 13 bases between the two ends. Germline V gives CDR1 SNHLY, CDR2 FYNNEI. There are 13 residues in the CDR3. As DNA, the CDR3 is TGTGCCAGCAGTGGTACCCGGGATGGGCCCCAGCATTTT. As protein: CASSGTRDGPQHF. Drawing the rest from reference TRBV2 and TRBJ1-5, the complete variable domain is EPEVTQTPSHQVTQMGQEVILRCVPISNHLYFYWYRQILGQKVEFLVSFYNNEISEKSEIFDDQFSVERPDGSNFTLKIRSTKLEDSAMYFCASSGTRDGPQHFGDGTRLSIL.

This sequence joins TRBV7-2 and TRBJ2-2, with D possibly TRBD1 on 6 matching bases. The germline V and J ends were trimmed by 0 bases and 4 bases, with 9 bases remaining between them. Germline loops: CDR1 SGHTA, CDR2 FQGNSA. This CDR3 is built from 15 residues. The DNA of the CDR3 is TGTGCCAGCAGCTTAGCGGGGGCGACCACCGGGGAGCTGTTTTTT. This gives the protein CASSLAGATTGELFF.

The rearrangement joins TRBV27 to TRBJ1-2, with 9 bases fitting TRBD1. This CDR3 spans 16 amino acids. With 4 bases clipped from V and 4 bases from J, the junction kept 10 bases outside the gene matches. Germline CDR1 MNHEY, CDR2 SMNVEV (reference sequence). In DNA form, the CDR3 reads TGTGCCAGCAGTTCGCGGGACAGGGTTTTTCTCTATGGCTACACCTTC. Translation gives CASSSRDRVFLYGYTF.

The V call is TRBV19, the J call TRBJ1-1; D call uncertain. Trimming left V 1 base short and J 7 bases short, with 13 bases between. The germline V gene encodes CDR1 LNHDA and CDR2 SQIVND (reference sequence). The CDR3 contains 14 residues. CDR3 DNA sequence: TGTGCCAGTAGTATAGCAGGTCCCGGCGGTGAAGCTTTCTTT. Translation gives CASSIAGPGGEAFF.

The CDR3 reads CASQQGDSSGNTIYF. CDR3 DNA sequence: TGTGCCAGCCAACAGGGGGACAGCTCTGGAAACACCATATATTTT. This chain links TRBV10-3 with TRBJ1-3; 8 bases agree with TRBD1. The V and J ends lost 10 bases and 0 bases, in that order; junction bases with no gene match: 8. CDR3 size: 15 residues. Germline V gives CDR1 ENHRY, CDR2 SYGVKD.

A few counts support this clone. V gene TRBV6-5 combines with J gene TRBJ1-5; 8 bases fit TRBD1. The V and J ends lost 6 bases and 4 bases, in that order; junction bases with no gene match: 2. This CDR3 region has 13 residues. Germline assignment: CDR1 MNHEY and CDR2 SVGAGI. CDR3 residues: CASRDRGNQPQHF. The CDR3 nucleotides are TGTGCCAGCAGAGACAGGGGAAATCAGCCCCAGCATTTT.

V usage is TRBV5-1 and J usage is TRBJ2-7; no firm D call. The CDR3 runs 15 residues. CDR1 SGHRS and CDR2 YFSETQ come from the germline V gene. V lost 2 bases and J 6 bases, leaving 18 bases between the germline ends. CDR3 bases: TGCGCCAGCAGCTTAAGTATGGGAATCATTGGCGAGCAGTACTTC. This sequence encodes CASSLSMGIIGEQYF.

The chain combines TRBV7-2 with TRBJ2-1; 10 bases match TRBD2. CDR1 and CDR2 from the germline V gene are SGHTA and FQGNSA. J lost 8 bases, V lost 5 bases, and 12 bases had no gene match. The CDR3 runs to 16 residues. The CDR3 nucleotides read TGTGCCAGCAGCCTACGTCCGAGCGGGGGGGCCTATGAGCAGTTCTTC. It specifies CASSLRPSGGAYEQFF.

CDR3 sequence reads: CATRQGAAETQYF. CDR3 sequence (DNA): TGTGCCACCAGACAGGGGGCAGCGGAGACCCAGTACTTC. The chain combines TRBV24-1 with TRBJ2-5; the match to TRBD1 covers 9 bases. V gave up 7 bases and J gave up 5 bases; unmatched junction bases: 4. The germline V gene has CDR1 KGHDR and CDR2 SFDVKD. This CDR3 is built from 13 residues.

In nucleotides, the CDR3 is TGTGCCAGCAGCGAGCGAAGGGATACTAACTATGGCTACACCTTC. It encodes CASSERRDTNYGYTF. This chain joins TRBV7-2 and TRBJ1-2; D unresolved. The CDR3 is 15 amino acids. CDR1 is SGHTA and CDR2 is FQGNSA in the germline V gene. V was shortened by 5 bases and J by 0 bases, with 13 bases between the two germline ends.

The chain couples TRBV5-6 to TRBJ1-1; tentative D call: TRBD1 (5 bases). Trimming removed 4 bases from V and 1 base from J, with 20 bases in between. The CDR3 loop spans 17 amino acids. The germline gives CDR1 SGHDT, CDR2 YYEEEE. The CDR3 sequence: CASSLYGGARGNTEAFF. In DNA, the CDR3 is TGTGCCAGCAGCCTATATGGTGGGGCGAGGGGGAACACTGAAGCTTTCTTT.

This clone was recorded only once. The rearrangement links TRBV7-2 to TRBJ2-7; a possible D gene is TRBD1 (5 bases). The V gene's germline CDR1 is SGHTA and CDR2 FQGNSA. CDR3 length: 13 residues. The V and J ends lost 5 bases and 1 base respectively, with 9 bases between them. The CDR3 nucleotides read TGTGCCAGCAGCCAAGGGGTATCCTACGAGCAGTACTTC. It is translated as CASSQGVSYEQYF.

The chain links TRBV4-3 to TRBJ1-3, with a possible D match to TRBD1 (6 bases). V lost 1 base and J lost 6, with 7 bases in between. The CDR3 has 13 amino acids. Per the germline V gene, CDR1 is LGHNA and CDR2 is YSLEER. The DNA of the CDR3 is TGCGCCAGCAGCCAAGTGGGGGCAAACACCATATATTTT. Protein product: CASSQVGANTIYF.

The chain couples TRBV19 to TRBJ2-2, with TRBD2 matching over 7 bases. Germline V lookup: CDR1 LNHDA, CDR2 SQIVND (reference sequence). V gave up 7 bases and J gave up 1 base; unmatched junction bases: 6. The CDR3 is 15 residues long. The CDR3 loop is CASNLAGLNTGELFF. CDR3 in DNA: TGTGCCAGTAATTTAGCGGGTTTGAACACCGGGGAGCTGTTTTTT.

The V and J genes are TRBV7-3 and TRBJ2-2, with D tentatively TRBD2 (5 bases). Germline V gene sequence: CDR1 SGHTA, CDR2 FQGTGA. Trimming took off 1 base at V and 0 bases at J, with 9 bases between the two ends. The CDR3 extends over 16 amino acids. CDR3 residues: CASSLMGGSNTGELFF. The DNA for the CDR3 is TGTGCCAGCAGCTTAATGGGCGGGTCGAACACCGGGGAGCTGTTTTTT.

This chain connects TRBV23-1 to TRBJ2-1; TRBD1 matches at 9 bases. TRBV23-1 is annotated as an ORF whose role is uncertain. V lost 7 bases to trimming and J lost 9 bases; unmatched junction nucleotides: 13. The length of the CDR3 is 15 residues. CDR3 residues: CASNSIEGTGTEQFF. CDR3 nucleotides: TGCGCCAGCAACTCAATCGAGGGGACAGGGACTGAGCAGTTCTTC.

The chain links TRBV5-1 to TRBJ1-4, with D unclear. V lost 5 bases, J lost 4 bases, and 18 bases lay in between. CDR1 and CDR2 (germline): SGHRS, YFSETQ. The CDR3 sequence is 16 residues long. The CDR3 nucleotides read TGCGCCAGCAGGCCCAACTCAGGTGGAGTTAATGAAAAACTGTTTTTT. Translated, it gives CASRPNSGGVNEKLFF. Combining the CDR3 with reference TRBV5-1 and TRBJ1-4 gives the whole variable domain KAGVTQTPRYLIKTRGQQVTLSCSPISGHRSVSWYQQTPGQGLQFLFEYFSETQRNKGNFPGRFSGRQFSNSRSEMNVSTLELGDSALYLCASRPNSGGVNEKLFFGSGTQLSVL.

This clone was found a few times. The CDR3 sequence is CASSQDAATDTQYF. CDR3 DNA: TGTGCCAGCAGCCAAGATGCGGCCACAGATACGCAGTATTTT. The chain employs TRBV3-1 (or the pseudogene TRBV3-2) and TRBJ2-3, with no clear D. Between the trimmed V and J ends, which lost 0 bases and 2 bases, there was a span of 6 bases. CDR1 is LGHDT, CDR2 YNNKEL, per germline (reference sequence). The CDR3 totals 14 residues.

V and J are TRBV18 and TRBJ1-1, with a weak D call TRBD1 (5 bases). Trimming took 1 base from V and 4 from J, leaving 16 bases between them. In germline, CDR1 is KGHSH, CDR2 LQKENI. This CDR3 contains 16 residues. CDR3 region: CASSPLGPAGSTEAFF. The CDR3 bases are TGTGCCAGCTCACCACTAGGGCCCGCAGGGAGCACTGAAGCTTTCTTT.

The V gene is TRBV6-2 or TRBV6-3, the J gene TRBJ2-7; 10 bases are shared with TRBD1. V shed 5 bases and J 4 bases; nucleotides not matched to a gene: 2. Germline V gene lookup returns CDR1 MNHEY and CDR2 SVGEGT. The CDR3 length is 13 residues. The CDR3 region is CASSRDRGYEQYF. The CDR3 DNA reads as TGTGCCAGCAGTCGGGACAGGGGTTACGAGCAGTACTTC.

The chain combines TRBV12-3 or TRBV12-4 with TRBJ2-2; D not certain. V lost 6 bases to trimming and J lost 6 bases, with 11 bases between them. The CDR3 consists of 13 residues. Here the CDR3 DNA reads TGTGCCAGCAGCCCTACGGTGGCCGGGGAGCTGTTTTTT. Its protein is CASSPTVAGELFF.

This clone has a handful of counts. V and J are TRBV3-1 (or the pseudogene TRBV3-2) and TRBJ2-5, with TRBD1 matching over 8 bases. V dropped 3 bases and J dropped 2; count of bases not matched to a gene: 2. CDR1 is LGHDT, CDR2 YNNKEL, per germline (reference sequence). The CDR3 runs to 14 residues. The CDR3 DNA is TGTGCCAGCAGCCACAGGACAGGGCAAGAGACCCAGTACTTC. Protein sequence: CASSHRTGQETQYF.

The chain joins TRBV5-4 to TRBJ1-6; D is uncertain. This CDR3 contains 18 residues. Deletions cut 1 base from V and 3 bases from J, with 17 bases between. In germline, CDR1 is SGHNT, CDR2 YYREEE (reference sequence). CDR3 coding DNA: TGTGCCAGCAGCTTGCTCGTTTCGAGGGCCGACTATAATTCACCCCTCCACTTT. It encodes CASSLLVSRADYNSPLHF.